This TCR beta chain was sequenced during a study of monozygotic twins with inflammatory bowel disease. This CDR3 is built from 15 residues. Germline V CDR1 and CDR2: SQVTM, ANQGSEA. One entry per CDR3 protein, without DNA, is what TCRdb gives after re-calling the 5' RACE reads. The sample has about 160,000 distinct CDR3 sequences. V usage is TRBV29-1 and J usage is TRBJ2-5; TCRdb outputs TRBD2, but without DNA this stays unchecked. The receptor was derived from a human donor with ulcerative colitis or Crohn's disease, or a healthy co-twin of an affected twin (not recorded which). The specimen was blood. The CDR3 here is CSVGRTGAFQETQYF.